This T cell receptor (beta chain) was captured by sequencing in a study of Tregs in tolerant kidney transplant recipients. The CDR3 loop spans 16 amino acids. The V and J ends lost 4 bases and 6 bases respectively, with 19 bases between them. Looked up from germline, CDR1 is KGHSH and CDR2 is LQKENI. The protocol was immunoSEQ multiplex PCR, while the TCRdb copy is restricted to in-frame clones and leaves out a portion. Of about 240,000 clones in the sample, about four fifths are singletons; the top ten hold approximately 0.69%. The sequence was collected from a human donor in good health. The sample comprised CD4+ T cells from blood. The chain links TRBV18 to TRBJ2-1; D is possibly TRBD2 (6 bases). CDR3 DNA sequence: TGTGCCAGCTCACAACGGGAGCGGGTGACCCTCAATGAGCAGTTCTTC. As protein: CASSQRERVTLNEQFF.